In its sample, the clone carrying this T cell receptor (beta chain) was seen once. As yet, its antigen is unknown. The table came from immunoSEQ multiplex PCR; TCRdb's copy has only in-frame clones and leaves some out. Among 130,000 to 150,000 clones listed, about 86% were seen once. The data derive from a study of radiation and T cells in renal cell carcinoma. Points from the study as a whole: Top tumor clonotypes rose in blood 2 weeks post-radiation, then contracted. Baseline intratumoral clonotype presence is unknown without pretreatment biopsies.

With 7 bases removed from V and 4 bases from J, the gap between germline ends came to 19 bases. The CDR3 loop spans 15 amino acids. Germline V gene sequence: CDR1 MNHEY, CDR2 SMNVEV (reference sequence). As for time point: blood 4 weeks post-SBRT, at nephrectomy. The treatment is: 15 Gy SBRT to primary tumor, nephrectomy 4 weeks later. The tumor was a clear cell renal cell carcinoma. The starting material was blood, obtained from a patient whose treatment included radiotherapy and nephrectomy. This chain links TRBV27 with TRBJ1-1; tentatively, D is TRBD1 (5 bases). This receptor was obtained from a woman aged 50 to 65 with renal cell carcinoma. CDR3 in DNA: TGTGCCAGCAACCTGGGTAAGGGGCTGGGCACTGAAGCTTTCTTT. Amino acid sequence: CASNLGKGLGTEAFF.